These T cell receptor beta chains were read from a single sample in a study of cytomegalovirus exposure and HLA in healthy donors. Only in-frame clones appear in the TCRdb table, and some are missing; sequencing was by immunoSEQ multiplex PCR. The sample records 150,000 to 180,000 clones, approximately 80% being singletons. Sample: PBMCs. These receptors all come from a man in his thirties or forties in good health and CMV-seropositive. CDR3s include the opening cysteine and the closing phenylalanine or tryptophan. The D gene is left open where the match is weak. Size is omitted from some rows. Given values are once, few, many or a class for expanded clones.

CASRESSEQFF,TGTGCCAGCAGGGAGTCTAGTGAGCAGTTCTTC,NA,TRBV2,NA,TRBJ2-1
CASSVSGYNEQFF,TGTGCCAGCAGCGTATCAGGATACAATGAGCAGTTCTTC,few,TRBV9,NA,TRBJ2-1
CASSISADTQYF,TGTGCCAGTAGTATTAGTGCTGATACGCAGTATTTT,once,TRBV19,NA,TRBJ2-3
CASSQLGQVNQPQHF,TGCGCCAGCAGCCAACTCGGACAGGTCAATCAGCCCCAGCATTTT,NA,TRBV4-1,TRBD1,TRBJ1-5
CASSYREITGEAFF,TGTGCCAGCAGTTACCGGGAAATAACAGGGGAAGCTTTCTTT,NA,TRBV6-5,NA,TRBJ1-1
CASSGGADGTEAFF,TGTGCCAGCAGTGGAGGTGCGGATGGGACTGAAGCTTTCTTT,NA,TRBV2,NA,TRBJ1-1
CASSQTSLEQFF,TGTGCCAGCAGTCAGACTAGCCTAGAGCAGTTCTTC,NA,TRBV2,TRBD2,TRBJ2-1
CASRRTGVVYEQYF,TGTGCCAGCAGGAGAACAGGGGTGGTCTACGAGCAGTACTTC,NA,TRBV6-5,TRBD1,TRBJ2-7
CASSYEPGDTQYF,TGTGCCAGCAGCTATGAGCCGGGAGATACGCAGTATTTT,once,TRBV5-4,NA,TRBJ2-3
CASSPHRGSGANVLTF,TGTGCCAGCAGTCCTCACAGGGGATCTGGGGCCAACGTCCTGACTTTC,NA,TRBV28,TRBD1,TRBJ2-6
CASSPGLAGTWNNNEQFF,TGTGCCAGCAGCCCCGGACTAGCGGGGACCTGGAACAACAATGAGCAGTTCTTC,NA,TRBV7-8,TRBD2,TRBJ2-1